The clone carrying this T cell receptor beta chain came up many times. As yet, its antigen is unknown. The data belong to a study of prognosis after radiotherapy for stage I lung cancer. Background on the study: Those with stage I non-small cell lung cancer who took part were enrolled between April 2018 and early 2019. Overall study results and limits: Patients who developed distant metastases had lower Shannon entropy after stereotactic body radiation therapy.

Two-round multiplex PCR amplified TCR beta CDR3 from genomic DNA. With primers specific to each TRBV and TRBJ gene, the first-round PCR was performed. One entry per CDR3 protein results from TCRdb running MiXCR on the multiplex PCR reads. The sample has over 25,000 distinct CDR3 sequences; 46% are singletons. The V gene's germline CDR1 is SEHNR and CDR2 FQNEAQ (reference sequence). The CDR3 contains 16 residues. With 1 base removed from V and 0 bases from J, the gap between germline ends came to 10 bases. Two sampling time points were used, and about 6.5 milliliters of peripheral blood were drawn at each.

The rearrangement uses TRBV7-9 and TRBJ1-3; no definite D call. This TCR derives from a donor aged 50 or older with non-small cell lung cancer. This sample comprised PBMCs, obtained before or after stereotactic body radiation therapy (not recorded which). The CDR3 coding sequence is TGTGCCAGCAGCTTAGAAAGCCAGAGCTCTGGAAACACCATATATTTT. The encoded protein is CASSLESQSSGNTIYF.